The 6 T cell receptor beta chains presented below share a single source sample, sequenced in a study of tumor and adjacent non-tumor tissue in lung cancer. The library came from three nested PCR rounds adapted from ARM-PCR protocols. Via MiXCR, TCRdb re-called the multiplex PCR reads, giving one row per CDR3 protein. Of 55,000 to 75,000 distinct CDR3 sequences listed, just under 60% were seen once; the top ten hold 20%. This sample's RNA came from whole unsorted tissue. Input material: lung tumor tissue. The receptors here all came from a man aged 45-60 years with non-small cell lung cancer.

This clonotype has only one observation. One end of the junction varies from germline; a read error may be responsible. The gene calls are TRBV6-1 and TRBJ2-3; 7 nucleotides match TRBD2. The CDR3 has 15 residues. Germline V lookup: CDR1 MNHNS, CDR2 SASEGT. CDR3 amino acids: CATRRTQTSTDTQYF. Written as DNA, the CDR3 is TGTGCCACCAGACGGACTCAGACTAGCACTGATACGCAGTATTTT.

In its sample, this clonotype was seen many times. This chain links TRBV4-2 with TRBJ2-3, with TRBD2 as a possible D gene (6 bases). V was trimmed by 1 base and J by 5 bases, leaving 19 bases between them. Germline CDR1 LGHNA, CDR2 YNFKEQ. The CDR3 runs to 17 residues. CDR3 sequence (DNA): TGTGCCAGCAGCCAAGGTGCGGGGCTAGCGCCCGGAGATACGCAGTATTTT. It translates to CASSQGAGLAPGDTQYF.

The chain is built from TRBV28 and TRBJ2-1, with D possibly matching TRBD1 (6 bases). CDR3 length equals 16 residues. The germline V gene has CDR1 MDHEN and CDR2 SYDVKM. Trimming stripped 5 bases from V and 0 bases from J, with 14 bases between. CDR3 sequence: CASSPYRATSYNEQFF. In nucleotides, the CDR3 is TGTGCCAGCAGTCCGTACAGGGCTACCTCCTACAATGAGCAGTTCTTC.

About this clonotype: Being one base from a much bigger clone, this may be a read error. The chain employs TRBV29-1 and TRBJ2-3, with D tentatively TRBD1 or TRBD2 (5 bases each). The germline CDR1 and CDR2 sequences are SQVTM and ANQGSEA. The CDR3 is made up of 12 amino acids. The V and J ends lost 6 bases and 7 bases respectively, with 14 bases between them. CDR3 residues: CSVGVGPYTQYF. CDR3 DNA sequence: TGCAGCGTGGGGGTAGGTCCATATACGCAGTATTTT.

Remarks on this clonotype: A much larger clone differs from this one at a single base, so this may be a read error. The CDR3 region has the DNA TGCAGTGCTAATCTGTACTCCTACAAGCAGTACTTC. As protein: CSANLYSYKQYF. This chain joins TRBV20-1 and TRBJ2-7, with no clear D. The CDR3 length is 12 residues. The germline CDR1 and CDR2 sequences are DFQATT and SNEGSKA (reference sequence).

The V and J genes are TRBV10-3 and TRBJ2-5, with D perhaps matching TRBD1 (6 bases). Germline CDR1 ENHRY, CDR2 SYGVKD. The CDR3 loop spans 14 amino acids. V shed 2 bases and J shed 12 bases, with 19 bases lying between them. The CDR3 DNA reads TGTGCCATCAGTGAGGGGGGCCGCCAAGAGATCAAGTACTTC. Amino acid sequence: CAISEGGRQEIKYF.